The 27 T cell receptor beta chains in this list originate from one sample, sequenced in a study of human T cells and chemical hapten exposure. The time point is: patch test 2, 6 weeks after DPC sensitization. Treatment noted: therapeutic diphenylcyclopropenone sensitization with weekly scalp DPC. One entry per CDR3 protein results from TCRdb running MiXCR on the RACE reads. Among fewer than 100,000 distinct CDR3 sequences listed, around 10% were seen once. The source was whole blood, collected in connection with sensitization to the hapten diphenylcyclopropenone (DPC). Source of these receptors: a young man with alopecia areata. Some clones in this sample may be carry-over from other donors' samples.

This clonotype was counted at least ten times. This chain links TRBV29-1 with TRBJ2-6; the D is unclear. The germline V and J ends were trimmed by 5 bases and 0 bases, with 14 bases remaining between them. The CDR3 extends over 16 amino acids. CDR1 is SQVTM, CDR2 ANQGSEA, per germline. CDR3 bases: TGCAGCGTTACTTCTCGACCGGGCTCTGGGGCCAACGTCCTGACTTTC. Protein product: CSVTSRPGSGANVLTF.

The rearrangement joins TRBV6-4 to TRBJ2-3; the match to TRBD1 covers 8 bases. This CDR3 has 14 residues. CDR1 and CDR2 (germline): MRHNA, SNTAGT. V lost 6 bases and J lost 3; bases outside the gene matches: 5. In DNA, the CDR3 is TGTGCCAGCAGCCGGGACAGGCAAACAGATACGCAGTATTTT. It is translated as CASSRDRQTDTQYF.

The CDR3 DNA follows: TGTGCCAGCAGGGGCCGCTCCTATAATTCACCCCTCCACTTT. This translates into CASRGRSYNSPLHF. The genes are TRBV6-6 and TRBJ1-6; D is uncertain. The V end lost 6 bases, the J end lost 0 bases, and 6 bases lay between the germline ends. CDR3 length: 14 residues. Germline V gene sequence: CDR1 MNHNY, CDR2 SVGAGI (reference sequence).

The chain recombines TRBV12-3 or TRBV12-4 with TRBJ2-1, with 9 bases matching TRBD1. This CDR3 has 14 amino acids. The trim removed 5 bases at V and 8 bases at J, leaving 7 bases unmatched. Here the CDR3 reads CASSQGTGRHEQFF. DNA of the CDR3: TGTGCCAGCAGTCAAGGGACAGGGAGACATGAGCAGTTCTTC.

With regard to this clonotype: A read error is possible here, since a much larger clone lies one base away. The chain employs TRBV29-1 and TRBJ2-5; D ambiguous. Germline CDR1 SQVTM, CDR2 ANQGSEA. The CDR3 covers 12 residues. The CDR3: CIVWGRQETLYF. CDR3 DNA: TGCATCGTCTGGGGAAGGCAAGAGACCCTGTACTTC.

At least ten counts were recorded for this clonotype. The V and J genes are TRBV4-2 and TRBJ2-2; D remains unclear. Deletions cut 0 bases from V and 1 base from J, with 9 bases between. Looked up from germline, CDR1 is LGHNA and CDR2 is YNFKEQ. This CDR3 is built from 16 residues. The CDR3 region is CASSQDGQVNTGELFF. The DNA of the CDR3 is TGTGCCAGCAGCCAAGATGGGCAGGTGAACACCGGGGAGCTGTTTTTT.

There are many counts of this clonotype. V is TRBV12-3 or TRBV12-4 and J is TRBJ1-1; the D is unclear. The CDR3 is 13 amino acids. V lost 3 bases and J lost 1, with 6 bases in between. CDR3 coding DNA: TGTGCCAGCAGTTTCCGGCAGAACACTGAAGCTTTCTTT. Translated, it gives CASSFRQNTEAFF.

This clonotype was counted at least ten times. As DNA, the CDR3 is TGTGCCAGCAGCTTTTTCGGGGAGCGCGCGAACACCGGGGAGCTGTTTTTT. Translated, it gives CASSFFGERANTGELFF. The V and J genes are TRBV7-3 and TRBJ2-2, with D possibly being TRBD2 (5 bases). The V gene's germline CDR1 is SGHTA and CDR2 FQGTGA. The CDR3 is 17 amino acids. V lost 3 bases and J lost 0, with 14 bases in between.

This clonotype was counted ten times or more. The rearrangement links TRBV29-1 to TRBJ1-2; no firm D call. Trimming shortened V by 0 bases and J by 4 bases, and 12 bases separated the two germline ends. This CDR3 has 14 residues. The germline V gene encodes CDR1 SQVTM and CDR2 ANQGSEA. The CDR3 sequence: CSVEDTVPFYGYTF. The CDR3 DNA follows: TGCAGCGTTGAAGACACAGTTCCTTTCTATGGCTACACCTTC.

This clonotype was detected many times. J is TRBJ1-4 and V is TRBV20-1; TRBD1 is a possible D gene (6 bases). The CDR3 extends over 13 amino acids. The V gene's germline CDR1 is DFQATT and CDR2 SNEGSKA (reference sequence). Deletions cut 3 bases from V and 9 bases from J, with 14 bases between. The CDR3 here is CSASYRDWKKLFF. CDR3 DNA sequence: TGCAGTGCTAGCTACAGGGACTGGAAAAAACTGTTTTTT.

The chain uses TRBV10-3 and TRBJ1-2, with 9 bases that match TRBD1. From germline, CDR1 is ENHRY and CDR2 SYGVKD. The CDR3 totals 15 residues. V shed 3 bases, J shed 6 bases, and the junction held 8 bases outside the gene matches. Here the CDR3 DNA reads TGTGCCATCAGTGACTGGACAGGGGATACCGATGGCTACACCTTC. It specifies CAISDWTGDTDGYTF.

In the case of this clonotype: Possible read error: a much larger clone is one base away. The V call is TRBV6-2 or TRBV6-3, the J call TRBJ2-1; TRBD1 agrees at 7 bases. The CDR3 runs 14 residues. CDR1 MNHEY and CDR2 SVGEGT come from the germline V gene. The CDR3 spells CAGSYGTVYNEQFF. CDR3 sequence (DNA): TGTGCCGGCAGTTACGGGACAGTGTACAATGAGCAGTTCTTC.

There are a few counts of this clonotype. This chain's CDR3 is CSAAPGVSETQYF. The DNA for the CDR3 is TGCAGCGCTGCCCCTGGGGTCAGCGAGACCCAGTACTTC. V usage is TRBV29-1 and J usage is TRBJ2-5; D gene ambiguous. The CDR3 is 13 residues long. Germline V gene data show CDR1 as SQVTM and CDR2 as ANQGSEA. Trimming took off 7 bases at V and 5 bases at J, with 17 bases between the two ends.

This clonotype was counted at least ten times. The V and J genes are TRBV27 and TRBJ1-6; D call uncertain. Trimming left V 7 bases short and J 4 bases short, with 11 bases between. Germline V gives CDR1 MNHEY, CDR2 SMNVEV (reference sequence). There are 14 residues in the CDR3. The DNA of the CDR3 is TGTGCCAGCACCAGGCTTGGGTATAATTCACCCCTCCACTTT. This codes for CASTRLGYNSPLHF.

This chain uses TRBV20-1 with TRBJ2-3; possible D gene TRBD1, 5 bases. CDR3 size: 13 residues. CDR1 is DFQATT and CDR2 is SNEGSKA in the germline V gene (reference sequence). The V end lost 7 bases, the J end lost 2 bases, and 13 bases lay between the germline ends. CDR3 protein: CSVLQEITDTQYF. The CDR3, as DNA: TGCAGTGTCCTACAGGAGATCACAGATACGCAGTATTTT.

In this sample, this clonotype turned up once. Germline and junction disagree at one end, which may indicate a read error. The rearrangement uses TRBV28 and TRBJ2-7; weak D call: TRBD2 (5 bases). This CDR3 has 13 residues. The germline V gene encodes CDR1 MDHEN and CDR2 SYDVKM. In DNA, the CDR3 is TGTGCCAGCAGCACCCGGGGTATCGGTGAGGACGGCTTC. Translated: CASSTRGIGEDGF.

A single count supports this clonotype. This sequence joins TRBV4-3 and TRBJ1-6, with 9 bases matching TRBD1. CDR3 size: 17 residues. Germline V lookup: CDR1 LGHNA, CDR2 YSLEER. V lost 4 bases and J lost 8; bases outside the gene matches: 12. CDR3 in amino acids: CASSLDRGTVGYSPLHF. The CDR3 nucleotides read TGCGCCAGCAGCCTCGACAGGGGGACGGTGGGCTATTCACCCCTCCACTTT.

The chain links TRBV11-2 to TRBJ2-2; the D gene could be TRBD1 or TRBD2 (5 bases each). With 5 bases removed from V and 0 bases from J, the gap between germline ends came to 13 bases. Germline V gene data show CDR1 as SGHAT and CDR2 as FQNNGV. The CDR3 is 16 amino acids. The CDR3 loop reads CASSVKWGPNTGELFF. In nucleotides, the CDR3 is TGTGCCAGCAGCGTCAAATGGGGACCGAACACCGGGGAGCTGTTTTTT.

This clonotype was seen many times. Relative to the germline gene, one junction end is altered; a read error may explain this. V usage is TRBV4-1 and J usage is TRBJ1-2; D remains unclear. Germline assignment: CDR1 MGHRA and CDR2 YSYEKL. The length of the CDR3 is 12 residues. In nucleotides, the CDR3 is TGTGCCAGCAGTCAAGGGAACTATGGCTACACCTTC. Protein product: CASSQGNYGYTF.

CDR3 in amino acids: CAISADQGSLYTEAFF. For the CDR3, the DNA is TGTGCCATCAGTGCCGACCAGGGGAGCTTGTACACTGAAGCTTTCTTT. The chain combines TRBV10-3 with TRBJ1-1; possible D gene TRBD1, 6 bases. This CDR3 contains 16 residues. The V and J ends lost 4 bases and 3 bases respectively, with 18 bases between them. Per germline, CDR1 ENHRY and CDR2 SYGVKD.

The chain has TRBV12-3 or TRBV12-4 and TRBJ1-4; 7 positions match TRBD1. Trimming took 3 bases from V and 5 from J; bases not matched to a gene: 6. This CDR3 is built from 15 residues. DNA of the CDR3: TGTGCCAGCAGTTTTGGGGGGACAGCCAATGAAAAACTGTTTTTT. Residues: CASSFGGTANEKLFF.

This clonotype has more than one count but fewer than ten. The chain is built from TRBV9 and TRBJ1-1; TRBD1 might be the D (5 bases). Trimming shortened V by 4 bases and J by 1 base, and 17 bases separated the two germline ends. Germline V gives CDR1 SGDLS, CDR2 YYNGEE. The CDR3 length is 16 residues. CDR3 coding DNA: TGTGCCAGCAGCTCACCCGGGAGGGGTGCGAACACTGAAGCTTTCTTT. Protein sequence: CASSSPGRGANTEAFF.

In nucleotides, the CDR3 is TGTGCCAGCACCCTCCGACAGGGGTACACCGGGGAGCTGTTTTTT. This codes for CASTLRQGYTGELFF. The chain uses TRBV7-2 and TRBJ2-2; 8 positions agree with TRBD1. The ends lost 7 bases at V and 3 bases at J; junction bases unmatched: 7. Germline CDR1 SGHTA, CDR2 FQGNSA. The CDR3 has 15 residues.

The V call is TRBV2, the J call TRBJ2-3, with D tentatively TRBD1 (5 bases). The CDR3 loop spans 15 amino acids. In germline, CDR1 is SNHLY, CDR2 FYNNEI. V gave up 0 bases and J gave up 2 bases, with 9 bases separating them. The CDR3 loop is CASSEAGHLTDTQYF. CDR3 bases: TGTGCCAGCAGTGAAGCTGGACACCTCACAGATACGCAGTATTTT.

The J gene is TRBJ2-3, the V gene TRBV19; TRBD1 aligns across 8 bases. This CDR3 is 15 amino acids long. The ends lost 7 bases at V and 1 base at J; junction bases unmatched: 7. Germline values: CDR1 LNHDA, CDR2 SQIVND (reference sequence). CDR3 loop: CASNYRGTGTDTQYF. The CDR3 DNA reads TGTGCCAGTAACTACAGGGGGACTGGCACAGATACGCAGTATTTT. The whole variable domain, filled in from reference TRBV19 and TRBJ2-3, reads DGGITQSPKYLFRKEGQNVTLSCEQNLNHDAMYWYRQDPGQGLRLIYYSQIVNDFQKGDIAEGYSVSREKKESFPLTVTSAQKNPTAFYLCASNYRGTGTDTQYFGPGTRLTVL.

This clonotype came up a few times. The chain links TRBV5-1 to TRBJ1-1; D remains ambiguous. V was shortened by 4 bases and J by 10 bases, with 20 bases between the two germline ends. This CDR3 has 14 residues. CDR1 and CDR2 (germline): SGHRS, YFSETQ. This CDR3 is CASSPGSPRLGAFF. The CDR3 DNA reads TGCGCCAGCAGCCCCGGGTCCCCTCGGCTGGGAGCTTTCTTT.

V and J are TRBV4-3 and TRBJ2-3, with D maybe TRBD2 (6 bases). CDR3 length: 16 amino acids. With 4 bases removed from V and 0 bases from J, the gap between germline ends came to 14 bases. CDR1 and CDR2 from the germline V gene are LGHNA and YSLEER. CDR3 loop: CASSLTRDFSTDTQYF. CDR3 DNA sequence: TGCGCCAGCAGCCTTACCCGGGACTTTAGCACAGATACGCAGTATTTT.